The clone carrying this TCR beta chain appeared a single time. The antigen is unknown. These data originate in a study of cytomegalovirus exposure and HLA in healthy donors. Overall study findings and caveats: High specificity and sensitivity for cytomegalovirus status were reported for the classifier. About 180 TCR beta chains were listed as cytomegalovirus-associated. Subsequent analysis found a tendency for first-cohort TCR clusters to co-occur within the roughly 130 validation repertoires. Specificity for CMV antigens was confirmed in vitro for three of the CMV-associated chains.

The assay was immunoSEQ multiplex PCR, and TCRdb's table has in-frame clones only and misses some. The table includes tens of thousands of clones, 96% detected once. V lost 6 bases, J lost 11 bases, and 11 bases lay in between. From germline, CDR1 is MNHNS and CDR2 SASEGT. This CDR3 comprises 11 residues. This chain links TRBV6-1 with TRBJ1-5; D is unclear. The TCR sequence derives from a woman aged 18-30 years in good health and CMV-seropositive. What was sequenced was PBMCs. The CDR3: CASSDIWAQHF. CDR3 nucleotide sequence: TGTGCCAGCAGCGACATTTGGGCCCAGCATTTT.